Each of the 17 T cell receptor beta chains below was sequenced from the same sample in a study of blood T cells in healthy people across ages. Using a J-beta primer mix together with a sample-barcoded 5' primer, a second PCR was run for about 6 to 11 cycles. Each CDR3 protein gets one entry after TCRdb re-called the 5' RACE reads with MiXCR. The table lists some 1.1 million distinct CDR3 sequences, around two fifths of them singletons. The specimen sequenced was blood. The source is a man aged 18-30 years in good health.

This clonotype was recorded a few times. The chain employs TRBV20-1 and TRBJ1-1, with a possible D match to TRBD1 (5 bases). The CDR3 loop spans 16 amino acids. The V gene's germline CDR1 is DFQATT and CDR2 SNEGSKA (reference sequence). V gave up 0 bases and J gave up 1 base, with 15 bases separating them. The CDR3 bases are TGCAGTGCTAGAGATCAGGTGGAGGGGCCGAACACTGAAGCTTTCTTT. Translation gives CSARDQVEGPNTEAFF.

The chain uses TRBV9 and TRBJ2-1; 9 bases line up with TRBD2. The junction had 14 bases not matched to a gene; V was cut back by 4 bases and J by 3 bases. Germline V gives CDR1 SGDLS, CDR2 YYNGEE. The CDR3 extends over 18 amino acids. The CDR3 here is CASSPRGGGGAFYNEQFF. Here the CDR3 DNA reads TGTGCCAGCAGCCCTCGCGGCGGCGGGGGGGCCTTCTACAATGAGCAGTTCTTC. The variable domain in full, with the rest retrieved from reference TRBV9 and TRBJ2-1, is DSGVTQTPKHLITATGQRVTLRCSPRSGDLSVYWYQQSLDQGLQFLIQYYNGEERAKGNILERFSAQQFPDLHSELNLSSLELGDSALYFCASSPRGGGGAFYNEQFFGPGTRLTVL.

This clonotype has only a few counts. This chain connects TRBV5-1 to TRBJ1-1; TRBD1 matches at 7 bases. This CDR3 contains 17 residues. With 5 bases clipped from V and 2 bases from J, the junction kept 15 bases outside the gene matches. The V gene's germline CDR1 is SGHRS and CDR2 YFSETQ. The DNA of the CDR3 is TGCGCCAGCAGTTACTACAGGGGAGGAGGCGCAAACACTGAAGCTTTCTTT. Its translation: CASSYYRGGGANTEAFF.

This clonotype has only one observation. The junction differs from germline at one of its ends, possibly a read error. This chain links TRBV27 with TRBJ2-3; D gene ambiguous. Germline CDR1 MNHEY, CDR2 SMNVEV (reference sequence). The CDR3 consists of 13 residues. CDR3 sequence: CPSSLSLADTQYF. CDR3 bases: TGTCCCAGCAGTTTAAGCTTGGCAGATACGCAGTATTTT.

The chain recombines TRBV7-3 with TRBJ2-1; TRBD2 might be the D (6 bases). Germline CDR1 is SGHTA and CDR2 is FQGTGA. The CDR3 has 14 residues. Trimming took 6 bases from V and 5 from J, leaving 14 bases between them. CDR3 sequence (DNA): TGTGCCAGCAGGCCGGCGGGGCCCGACAATGAGCAGTTCTTC. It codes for CASRPAGPDNEQFF.

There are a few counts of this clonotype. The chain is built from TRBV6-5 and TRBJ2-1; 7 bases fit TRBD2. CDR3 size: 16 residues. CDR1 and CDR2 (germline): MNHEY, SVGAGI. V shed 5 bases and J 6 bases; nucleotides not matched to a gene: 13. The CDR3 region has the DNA TGTGCCAGCAGTAATTACCGCGGAGCGGGGCGCAATGAGCAGTTCTTC. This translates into CASSNYRGAGRNEQFF.

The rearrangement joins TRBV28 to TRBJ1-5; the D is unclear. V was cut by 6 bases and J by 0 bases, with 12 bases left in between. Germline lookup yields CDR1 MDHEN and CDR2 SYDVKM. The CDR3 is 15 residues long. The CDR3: CASSADRYSNQPQHF. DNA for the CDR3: TGTGCCAGCAGCGCGGACCGATATAGCAATCAGCCCCAGCATTTT.

CDR3 nucleotides: TGCAGTGCTAGAGATCACTATGAGCAGTACTTC. This sequence encodes CSARDHYEQYF. The chain employs TRBV20-1 and TRBJ2-5; D gene unclear. Deletions cut 0 bases from V and 11 bases from J, with 10 bases between. This CDR3 is built from 11 residues. Looked up from germline, CDR1 is DFQATT and CDR2 is SNEGSKA (reference sequence).

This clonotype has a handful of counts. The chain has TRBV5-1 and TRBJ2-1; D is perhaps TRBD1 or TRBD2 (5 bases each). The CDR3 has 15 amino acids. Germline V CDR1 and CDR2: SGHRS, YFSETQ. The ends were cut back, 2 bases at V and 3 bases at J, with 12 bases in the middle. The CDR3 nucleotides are TGCGCCAGCAGCTTCCGGGACCCTAGCTACAATGAGCAGTTCTTC. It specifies CASSFRDPSYNEQFF.

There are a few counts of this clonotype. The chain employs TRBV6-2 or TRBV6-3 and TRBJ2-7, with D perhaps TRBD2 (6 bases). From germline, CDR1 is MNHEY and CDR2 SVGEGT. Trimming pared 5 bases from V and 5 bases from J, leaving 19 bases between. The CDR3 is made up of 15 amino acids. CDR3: CASSTRKEGNHEQYF. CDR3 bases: TGTGCCAGCAGTACCCGGAAGGAGGGGAACCACGAGCAGTACTTC.

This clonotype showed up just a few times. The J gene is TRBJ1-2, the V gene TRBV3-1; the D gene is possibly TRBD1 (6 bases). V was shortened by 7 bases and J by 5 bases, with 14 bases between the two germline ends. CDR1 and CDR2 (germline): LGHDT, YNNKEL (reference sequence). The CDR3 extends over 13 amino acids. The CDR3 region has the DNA TGTGCCAGCACCGCGGGGGGCTTGTATGGCTACACCTTC. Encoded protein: CASTAGGLYGYTF.

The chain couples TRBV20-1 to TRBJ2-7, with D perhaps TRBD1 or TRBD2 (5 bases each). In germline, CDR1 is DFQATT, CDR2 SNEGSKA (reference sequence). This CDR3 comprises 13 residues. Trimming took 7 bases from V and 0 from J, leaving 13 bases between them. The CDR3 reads CSVRGQSSYEQYF. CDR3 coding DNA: TGCAGTGTTCGGGGCCAAAGCTCCTACGAGCAGTACTTC.

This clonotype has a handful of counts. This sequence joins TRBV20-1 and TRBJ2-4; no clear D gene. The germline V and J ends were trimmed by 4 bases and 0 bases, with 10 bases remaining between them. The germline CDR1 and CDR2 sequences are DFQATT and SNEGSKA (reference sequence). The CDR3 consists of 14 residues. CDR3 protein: CSAMHGPAKNIQYF. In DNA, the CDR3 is TGCAGTGCTATGCACGGACCAGCCAAAAACATTCAGTACTTC.

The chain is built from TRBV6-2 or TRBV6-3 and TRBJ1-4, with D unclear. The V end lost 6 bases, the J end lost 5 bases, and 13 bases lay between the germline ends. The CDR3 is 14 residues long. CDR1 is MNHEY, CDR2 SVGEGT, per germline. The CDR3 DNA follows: TGTGCCAGCAGCCTGGACGGTTTGAATGAAAAACTGTTTTTT. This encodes CASSLDGLNEKLFF.

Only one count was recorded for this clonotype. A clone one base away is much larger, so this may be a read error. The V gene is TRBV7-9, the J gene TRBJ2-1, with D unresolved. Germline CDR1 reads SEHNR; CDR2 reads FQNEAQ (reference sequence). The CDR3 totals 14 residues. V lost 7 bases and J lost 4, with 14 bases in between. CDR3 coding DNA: TGTGCCAGCACCACCAGCCCCCTTTACAATGAGCAGTTCTTC. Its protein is CASTTSPLYNEQFF. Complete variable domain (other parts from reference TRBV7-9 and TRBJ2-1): DTGVSQNPRHKITKRGQNVTFRCDPISEHNRLYWYRQTLGQGPEFLTYFQNEAQLEKSRLLSDRFSAERPKGSFSTLEIQRTEQGDSAMYLCASTTSPLYNEQFFGPGTRLTVL.

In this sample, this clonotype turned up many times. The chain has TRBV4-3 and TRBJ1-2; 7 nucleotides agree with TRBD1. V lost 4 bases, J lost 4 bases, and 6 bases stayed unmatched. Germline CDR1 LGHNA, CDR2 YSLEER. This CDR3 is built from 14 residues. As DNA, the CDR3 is TGCGCCAGCAGCCCGGACAGGTTTAGCTATGGCTACACCTTC. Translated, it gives CASSPDRFSYGYTF.

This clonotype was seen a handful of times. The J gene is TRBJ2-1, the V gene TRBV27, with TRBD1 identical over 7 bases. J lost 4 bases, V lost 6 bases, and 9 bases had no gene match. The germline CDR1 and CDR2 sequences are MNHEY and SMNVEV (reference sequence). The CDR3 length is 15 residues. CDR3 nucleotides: TGTGCCAGCAGGACCGGGACAGTGGGTTACAATGAGCAGTTCTTC. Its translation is CASRTGTVGYNEQFF.